This T cell receptor beta chain derives from a study of T cells in Graves' hyperthyroidism and ophthalmopathy. Whole-study findings and limits: Within blood appeared most thyroid clonotypes that had expanded above 0.001. The model anticipated ophthalmopathy a median about six months pre-onset.

The table lists this clonotype with many counts. Its target is not known. Fresh peripheral blood, 8 to 10 ml, was the source of the PBMCs. The CDR3 has 15 amino acids. The junction had 7 bases not matched to a gene; V was cut back by 0 bases and J by 2 bases. Germline V gene lookup returns CDR1 DFQATT and CDR2 SNEGSKA (reference sequence). The investigators amplified TCR beta CDR3 regions from RNA transcripts. An initial round of RT-PCR targeting the TCR CDR3 relied on the HTBI primer set. Each CDR3 protein is one row after TCRdb ran MiXCR on the multiplex PCR reads. The table lists some 620,000 distinct CDR3 sequences, about 17% of them singletons.

The TCR comes from a woman aged 25-40 years with Graves' hyperthyroidism. The sequencing input was blood. The chain carries TRBV20-1 and TRBJ2-7, with TRBD1 matching over 7 bases. CDR3 coding DNA: TGCAGTGCTAGAGATTTAACAGGGGATCCCTACGAGCAGTACTTC. This sequence encodes CSARDLTGDPYEQYF.